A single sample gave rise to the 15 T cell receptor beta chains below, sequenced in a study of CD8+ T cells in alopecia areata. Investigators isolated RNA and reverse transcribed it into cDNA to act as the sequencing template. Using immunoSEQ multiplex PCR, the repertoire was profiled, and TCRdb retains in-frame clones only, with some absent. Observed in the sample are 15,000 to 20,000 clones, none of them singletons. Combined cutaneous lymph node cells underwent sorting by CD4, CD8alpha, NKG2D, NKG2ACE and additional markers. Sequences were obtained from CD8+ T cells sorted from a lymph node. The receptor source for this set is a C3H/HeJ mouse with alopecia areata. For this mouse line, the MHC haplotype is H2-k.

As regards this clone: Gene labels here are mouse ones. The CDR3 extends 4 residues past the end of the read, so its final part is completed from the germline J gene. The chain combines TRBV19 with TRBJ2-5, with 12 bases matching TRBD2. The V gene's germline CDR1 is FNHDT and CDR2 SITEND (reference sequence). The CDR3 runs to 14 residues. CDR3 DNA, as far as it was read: TGTGCCAGCAGTAGACTGGGGGGGCGCGAC. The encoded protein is CASSRLGGRD. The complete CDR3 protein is CASSRLGGRDTQYF.

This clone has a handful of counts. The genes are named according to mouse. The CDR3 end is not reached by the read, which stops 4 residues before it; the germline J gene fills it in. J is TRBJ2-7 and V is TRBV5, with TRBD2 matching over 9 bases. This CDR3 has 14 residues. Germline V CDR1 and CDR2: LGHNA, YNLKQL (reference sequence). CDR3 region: CASSPRDWAYEQYF. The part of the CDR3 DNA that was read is TGTGCCAGCAGCCCCCGGGACTGGGCATAT.

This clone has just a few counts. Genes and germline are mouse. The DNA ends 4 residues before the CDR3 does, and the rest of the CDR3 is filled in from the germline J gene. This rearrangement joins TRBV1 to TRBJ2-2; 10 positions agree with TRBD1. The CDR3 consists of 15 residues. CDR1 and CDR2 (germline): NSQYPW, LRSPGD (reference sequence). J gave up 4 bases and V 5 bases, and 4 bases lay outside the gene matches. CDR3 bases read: TGCACCTGCAGTCCGGGACAGGGGTCCACCGGG. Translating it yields CTCSPGQGSTG. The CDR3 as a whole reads CTCSPGQGSTGQLYF.

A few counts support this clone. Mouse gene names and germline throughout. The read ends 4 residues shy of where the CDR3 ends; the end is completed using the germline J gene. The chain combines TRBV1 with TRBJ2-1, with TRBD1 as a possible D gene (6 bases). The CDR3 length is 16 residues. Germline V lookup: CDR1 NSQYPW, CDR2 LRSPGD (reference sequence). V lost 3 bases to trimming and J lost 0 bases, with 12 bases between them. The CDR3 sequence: CTCSAPGQNNYAEQFF. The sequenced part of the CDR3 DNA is TGCACCTGCAGTGCCCCGGGACAAAATAACTATGCT.

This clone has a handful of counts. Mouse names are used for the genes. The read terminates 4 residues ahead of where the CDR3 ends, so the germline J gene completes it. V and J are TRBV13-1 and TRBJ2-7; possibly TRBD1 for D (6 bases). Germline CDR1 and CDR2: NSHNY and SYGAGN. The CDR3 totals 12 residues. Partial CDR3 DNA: TGTGCCAGCACCCTATCAGGGGAT. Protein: CASTLSGD. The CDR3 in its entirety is CASTLSGDEQYF.

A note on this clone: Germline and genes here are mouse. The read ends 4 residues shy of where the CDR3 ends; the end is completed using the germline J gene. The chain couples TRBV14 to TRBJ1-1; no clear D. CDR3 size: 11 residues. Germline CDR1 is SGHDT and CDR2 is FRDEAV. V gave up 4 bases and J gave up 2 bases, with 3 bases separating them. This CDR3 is CASSSNTEVFF. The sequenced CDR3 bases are TGTGCCAGCAGTAGTAACACA.

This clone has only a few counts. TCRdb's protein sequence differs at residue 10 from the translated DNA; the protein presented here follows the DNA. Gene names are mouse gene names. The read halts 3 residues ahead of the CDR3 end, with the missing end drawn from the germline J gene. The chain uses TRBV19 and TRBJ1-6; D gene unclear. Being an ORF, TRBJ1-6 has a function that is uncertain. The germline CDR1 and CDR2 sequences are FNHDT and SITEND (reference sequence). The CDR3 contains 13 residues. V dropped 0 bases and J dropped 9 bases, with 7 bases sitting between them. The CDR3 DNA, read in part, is TGTGCCAGCAGTATAGATGTTGGTTCGCCC. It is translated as CASSIDVGSP. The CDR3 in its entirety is CASSIDVGSPLYF.

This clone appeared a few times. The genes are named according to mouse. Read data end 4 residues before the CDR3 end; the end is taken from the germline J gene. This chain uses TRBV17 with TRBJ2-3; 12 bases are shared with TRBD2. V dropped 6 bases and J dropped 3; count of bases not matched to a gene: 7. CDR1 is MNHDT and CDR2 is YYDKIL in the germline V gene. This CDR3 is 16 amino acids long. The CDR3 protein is CASRGTGGKRAETLYF. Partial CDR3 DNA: TGTGCTAGCAGGGGGACTGGGGGGAAGAGGGCAGAA. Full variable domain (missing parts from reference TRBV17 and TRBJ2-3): DTTVKQNPRYKLARVGKPVNLICSQTMNHDTMYWYQKKPNQAPKLLLFYYDKILNREADTFEKFQSSRPNNSFCSLYIGSAGLEYSAMYLCASRGTGGKRAETLYFGSGTRLTVL.

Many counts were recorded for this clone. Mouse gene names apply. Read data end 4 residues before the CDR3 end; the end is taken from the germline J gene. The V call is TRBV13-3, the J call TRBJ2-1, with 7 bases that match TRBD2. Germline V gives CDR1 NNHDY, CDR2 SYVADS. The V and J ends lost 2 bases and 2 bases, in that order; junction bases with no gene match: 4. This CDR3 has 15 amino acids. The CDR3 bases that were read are TGTGCCAGCAGTGAATCGCTGGGGGACTATGCT. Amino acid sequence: CASSESLGDYA. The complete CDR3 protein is CASSESLGDYAEQFF.

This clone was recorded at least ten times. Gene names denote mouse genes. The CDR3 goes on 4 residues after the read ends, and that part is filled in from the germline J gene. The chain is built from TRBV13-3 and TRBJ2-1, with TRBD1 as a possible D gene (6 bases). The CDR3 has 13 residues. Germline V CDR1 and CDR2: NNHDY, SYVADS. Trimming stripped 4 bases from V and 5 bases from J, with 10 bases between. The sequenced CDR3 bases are TGTGCCAGCAGTCCGGGACAAGATGCT. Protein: CASSPGQDA. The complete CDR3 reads CASSPGQDAEQFF.

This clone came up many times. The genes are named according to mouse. CDR3 residues: CASSWTGTGDSAETLYF. The DNA read from the CDR3 is TGTGCAAGCAGCTGGACCGGGACTGGGGATAGTGCAGAA. This chain joins TRBV16 and TRBJ2-3; 10 bases are shared with TRBD2. The read stops 4 residues short of the end of the CDR3; the missing end is completed from the germline J gene. The CDR3 has 17 residues. The germline V gene encodes CDR1 SGHSA and CDR2 FRNQAP. V was clipped by 4 bases and J by 0 bases; unmatched bases: 7.

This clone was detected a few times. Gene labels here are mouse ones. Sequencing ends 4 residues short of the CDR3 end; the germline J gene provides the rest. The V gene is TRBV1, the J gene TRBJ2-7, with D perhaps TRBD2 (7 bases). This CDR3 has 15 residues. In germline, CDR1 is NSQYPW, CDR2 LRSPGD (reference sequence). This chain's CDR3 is CTCSARPGGSYEQYF. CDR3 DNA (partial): TGCACCTGCAGTGCCCGACCGGGGGGCTCATAT. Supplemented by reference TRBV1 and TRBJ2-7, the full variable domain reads VTLLEQNPRWRLVPRGQAVNLRCILKNSQYPWMSWYQQDLQKQLQWLFTLRSPGDKEVKSLPGADYLATRVTDTELRLQVANMSQGRTLYCTCSARPGGSYEQYFGPGTRLTVL.

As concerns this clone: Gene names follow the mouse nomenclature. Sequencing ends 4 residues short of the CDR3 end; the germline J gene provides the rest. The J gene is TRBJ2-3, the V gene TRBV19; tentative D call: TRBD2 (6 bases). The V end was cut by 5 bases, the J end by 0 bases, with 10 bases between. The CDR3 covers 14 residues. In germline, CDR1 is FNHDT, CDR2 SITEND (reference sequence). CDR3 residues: CASSWGASAETLYF. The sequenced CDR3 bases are TGTGCCAGCAGCTGGGGAGCTAGTGCAGAA.

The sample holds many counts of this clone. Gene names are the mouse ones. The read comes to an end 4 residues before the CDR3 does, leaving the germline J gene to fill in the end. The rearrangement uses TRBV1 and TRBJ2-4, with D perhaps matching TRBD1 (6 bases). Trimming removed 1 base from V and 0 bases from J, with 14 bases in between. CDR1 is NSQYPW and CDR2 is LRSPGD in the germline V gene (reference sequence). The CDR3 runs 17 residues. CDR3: CTCSAGNTGRSQNTLYF. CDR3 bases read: TGCACCTGCAGTGCAGGAAACACAGGGAGGAGTCAAAAC. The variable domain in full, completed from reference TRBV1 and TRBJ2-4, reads VTLLEQNPRWRLVPRGQAVNLRCILKNSQYPWMSWYQQDLQKQLQWLFTLRSPGDKEVKSLPGADYLATRVTDTELRLQVANMSQGRTLYCTCSAGNTGRSQNTLYFGAGTRLSVL.

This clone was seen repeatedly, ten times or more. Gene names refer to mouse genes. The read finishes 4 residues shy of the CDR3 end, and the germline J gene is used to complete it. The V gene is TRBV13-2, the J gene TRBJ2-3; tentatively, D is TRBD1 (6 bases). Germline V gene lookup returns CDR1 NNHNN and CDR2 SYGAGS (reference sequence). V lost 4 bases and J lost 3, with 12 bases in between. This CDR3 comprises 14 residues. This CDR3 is CASGPTGYAETLYF. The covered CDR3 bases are TGTGCCAGCGGTCCGACAGGTTACGCAGAA.